The rows below give T cell receptor beta chains drawn from one sample of a study of CD8 T cells in Susac syndrome. TCRdb itself ran the immunoSEQ multiplex PCR reads through MiXCR, one entry per CDR3 protein. Of about 200,000 distinct CDR3 sequences in the sample, over 85% were seen once. Sequencing was performed on CD4+ T cells from PBMCs. The receptor set was obtained from a human donor in good health. Each CDR3 is given with its conserved first and last residue. A D gene is named only where the DNA matches it firmly. The listing skips clone size in some rows; elsewhere it reads once, few, many or a size class.

size: -
D: -
V: TRBV18
J: TRBJ1-1
CDR3: CASSLAPPGNTEAFF
DNA: TGTGCCAGCTCGCTAGCACCACCAGGGAACACTGAAGCTTTCTTT

size: -
D: TRBD1
V: TRBV28
J: TRBJ2-1
CDR3: CASTKDRINEQFF
DNA: TGTGCCAGCACCAAGGACAGGATCAATGAGCAGTTCTTC

size: once
D: -
V: TRBV11-2
J: TRBJ1-1
CDR3: CASSLVREFTEAFF
DNA: TGTGCCAGCAGCTTAGTCCGGGAGTTCACTGAAGCTTTCTTT

size: -
D: -
V: TRBV28
J: TRBJ2-1
CDR3: CASSFLSRTEHNEQFF
DNA: TGTGCCAGCAGTTTTCTGTCCCGGACAGAACACAATGAGCAGTTCTTC

size: -
D: -
V: TRBV29-1
J: TRBJ1-1
CDR3: CSVDRRAEKAFF
DNA: TGCAGCGTTGATCGCAGGGCGGAAAAAGCTTTCTTT

size: -
D: -
V: TRBV20-1
J: TRBJ1-2
CDR3: CSARDDVQGVRSGGYTF
DNA: TGCAGTGCTAGAGATGACGTCCAGGGAGTAAGATCGGGGGGCTACACCTTC

size: -
D: -
V: TRBV6-2/TRBV6-3
J: TRBJ1-6
CDR3: CASAKWTSPLHF
DNA: TGTGCCAGCGCGAAGTGGACTTCACCCCTCCACTTT

size: -
D: -
V: TRBV15
J: TRBJ1-1
CDR3: CATSRDRRSRGTEAFF
DNA: TGTGCCACCAGCAGAGATCGGAGAAGCCGTGGAACTGAAGCTTTCTTT

size: -
D: -
V: TRBV3-1
J: TRBJ1-2
CDR3: CASSQVQGTGYTF
DNA: TGTGCCAGCAGCCAAGTCCAGGGGACTGGCTACACCTTC

size: -
D: TRBD1
V: TRBV29-1
J: TRBJ2-2
CDR3: CSVEGHRGPGELFF
DNA: TGCAGCGTTGAAGGGCACAGGGGGCCCGGGGAGCTGTTTTTT

size: -
D: -
V: TRBV29-1
J: TRBJ2-1
CDR3: CSVEDAYSSYNEQFF
DNA: TGCAGCGTTGAAGATGCGTACAGCTCCTACAATGAGCAGTTCTTC

size: -
D: -
V: TRBV29-1
J: TRBJ1-1
CDR3: CSVAQGGGHTEAFF
DNA: TGCAGCGTTGCCCAGGGAGGGGGGCACACTGAAGCTTTCTTT

size: -
D: TRBD2
V: TRBV12-3/TRBV12-4
J: TRBJ2-1
CDR3: CASSLTSGSSYNEQFF
DNA: TGTGCCAGCAGTTTGACTAGCGGGAGCTCCTACAATGAGCAGTTCTTC

size: -
D: TRBD1
V: TRBV12-3/TRBV12-4
J: TRBJ1-5
CDR3: CASSQSRDRGVQPQHF
DNA: TGTGCCAGCAGTCAGAGCCGGGACAGGGGTGTTCAGCCCCAGCATTTT

size: -
D: TRBD1
V: TRBV10-3
J: TRBJ2-5
CDR3: CATGDRGHQETQYF
DNA: TGTGCCACCGGGGACAGGGGGCACCAAGAGACCCAGTACTTC